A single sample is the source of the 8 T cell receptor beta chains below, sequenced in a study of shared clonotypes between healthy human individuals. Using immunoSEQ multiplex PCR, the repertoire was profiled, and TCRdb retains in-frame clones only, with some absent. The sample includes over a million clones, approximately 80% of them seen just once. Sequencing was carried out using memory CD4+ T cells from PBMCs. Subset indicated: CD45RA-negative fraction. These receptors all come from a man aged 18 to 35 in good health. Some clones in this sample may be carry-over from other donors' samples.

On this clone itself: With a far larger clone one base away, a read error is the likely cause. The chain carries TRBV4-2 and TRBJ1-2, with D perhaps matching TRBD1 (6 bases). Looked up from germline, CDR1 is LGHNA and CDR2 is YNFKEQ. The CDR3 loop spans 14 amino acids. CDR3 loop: CASGHDSSRGGYTF. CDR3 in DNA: TGTGCCAGCGGCCACGACAGTTCCAGGGGAGGCTACACCTTC.

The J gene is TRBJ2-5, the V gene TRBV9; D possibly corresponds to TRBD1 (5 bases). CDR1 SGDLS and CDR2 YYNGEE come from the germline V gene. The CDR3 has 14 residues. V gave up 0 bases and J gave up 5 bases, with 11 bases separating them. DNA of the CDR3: TGTGCCAGCAGCGTAGCTGCAGGGTGGGAGACCCAGTACTTC. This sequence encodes CASSVAAGWETQYF. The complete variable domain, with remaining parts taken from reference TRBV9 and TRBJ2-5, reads DSGVTQTPKHLITATGQRVTLRCSPRSGDLSVYWYQQSLDQGLQFLIQYYNGEERAKGNILERFSAQQFPDLHSELNLSSLELGDSALYFCASSVAAGWETQYFGPGTRLLVL.

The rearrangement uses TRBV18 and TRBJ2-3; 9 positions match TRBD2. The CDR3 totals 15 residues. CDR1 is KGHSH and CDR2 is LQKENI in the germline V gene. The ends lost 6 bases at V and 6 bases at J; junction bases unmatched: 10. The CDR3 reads CASSRSGRALDTQYF. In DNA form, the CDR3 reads TGTGCCAGCTCTCGTAGCGGGAGAGCATTGGATACGCAGTATTTT.

CDR3 protein: CASSILRGTEAFF. CDR3 bases: TGTGCCAGTAGTATCCTCAGGGGGACTGAAGCTTTCTTT. V usage is TRBV19 and J usage is TRBJ1-1, with TRBD1 matching 7 bases. V was clipped by 3 bases and J by 5 bases; unmatched bases: 3. CDR1 is LNHDA and CDR2 is SQIVND in the germline V gene (reference sequence). CDR3 length equals 13 residues.

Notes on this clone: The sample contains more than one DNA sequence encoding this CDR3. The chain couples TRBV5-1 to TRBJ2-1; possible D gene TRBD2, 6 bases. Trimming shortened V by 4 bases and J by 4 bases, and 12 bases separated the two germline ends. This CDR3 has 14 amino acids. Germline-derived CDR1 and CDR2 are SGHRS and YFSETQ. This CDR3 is CASSLLAEYNEQFF. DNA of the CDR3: TGCGCCAGCAGCCTGTTAGCGGAGTACAATGAGCAGTTCTTC.

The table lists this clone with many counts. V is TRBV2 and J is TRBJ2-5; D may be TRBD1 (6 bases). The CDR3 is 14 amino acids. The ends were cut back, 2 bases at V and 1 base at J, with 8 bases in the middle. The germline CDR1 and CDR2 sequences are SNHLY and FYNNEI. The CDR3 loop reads CASSERTVQETQYF. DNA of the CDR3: TGTGCCAGCAGTGAACGGACAGTCCAAGAGACCCAGTACTTC.

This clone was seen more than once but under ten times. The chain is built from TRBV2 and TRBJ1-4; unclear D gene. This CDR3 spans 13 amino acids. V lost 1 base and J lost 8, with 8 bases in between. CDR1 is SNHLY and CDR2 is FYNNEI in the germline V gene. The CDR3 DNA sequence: TGTGCCAGCAGTGAAGTGGGGTGGGAAAAACTGTTTTTT. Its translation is CASSEVGWEKLFF.

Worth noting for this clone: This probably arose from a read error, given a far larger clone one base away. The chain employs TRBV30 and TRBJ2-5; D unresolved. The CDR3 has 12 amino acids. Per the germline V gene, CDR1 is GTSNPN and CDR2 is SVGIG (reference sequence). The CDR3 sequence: CAWRNFGETRYF. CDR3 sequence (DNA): TGTGCCTGGAGAAACTTCGGAGAGACCCGGTACTTC.